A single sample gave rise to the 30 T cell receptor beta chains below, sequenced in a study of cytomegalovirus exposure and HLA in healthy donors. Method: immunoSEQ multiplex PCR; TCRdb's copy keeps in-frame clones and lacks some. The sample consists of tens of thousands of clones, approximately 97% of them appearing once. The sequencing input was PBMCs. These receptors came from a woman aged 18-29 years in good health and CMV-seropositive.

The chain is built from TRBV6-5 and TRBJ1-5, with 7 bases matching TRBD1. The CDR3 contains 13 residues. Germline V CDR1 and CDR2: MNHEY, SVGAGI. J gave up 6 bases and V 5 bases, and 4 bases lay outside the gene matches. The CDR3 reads CASSATGLQPQHF. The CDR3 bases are TGTGCCAGCAGTGCGACAGGGCTTCAGCCCCAGCATTTT.

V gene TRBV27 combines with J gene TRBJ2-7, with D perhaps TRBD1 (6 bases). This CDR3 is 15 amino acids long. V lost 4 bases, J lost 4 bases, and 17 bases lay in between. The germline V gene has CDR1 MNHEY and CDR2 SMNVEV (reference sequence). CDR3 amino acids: CASSYTRDTAYEQYF. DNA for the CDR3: TGTGCCAGCAGTTACACTCGGGACACAGCTTACGAGCAGTACTTC.

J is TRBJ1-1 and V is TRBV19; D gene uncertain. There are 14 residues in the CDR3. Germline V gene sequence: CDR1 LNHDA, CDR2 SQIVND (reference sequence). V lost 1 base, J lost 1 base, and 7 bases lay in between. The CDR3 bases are TGTGCCAGTAGTATAGGCGGCTCGAACACTGAAGCTTTCTTT. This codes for CASSIGGSNTEAFF.

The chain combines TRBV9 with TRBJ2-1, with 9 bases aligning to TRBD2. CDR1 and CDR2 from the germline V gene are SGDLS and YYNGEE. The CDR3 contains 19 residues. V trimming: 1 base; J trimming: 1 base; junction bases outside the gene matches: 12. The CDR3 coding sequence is TGTGCCAGCAGCGTACGGGTTAGCGGGAGCGTCTCTTCCTACAATGAGCAGTTCTTC. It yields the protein CASSVRVSGSVSSYNEQFF.

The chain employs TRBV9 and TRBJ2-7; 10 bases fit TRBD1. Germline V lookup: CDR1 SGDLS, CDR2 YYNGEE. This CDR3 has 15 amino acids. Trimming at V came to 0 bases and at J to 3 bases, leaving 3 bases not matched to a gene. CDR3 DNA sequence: TGTGCCAGCAGCGTAGCCGGGGACAGGGGCTACGAGCAGTACTTC. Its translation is CASSVAGDRGYEQYF.

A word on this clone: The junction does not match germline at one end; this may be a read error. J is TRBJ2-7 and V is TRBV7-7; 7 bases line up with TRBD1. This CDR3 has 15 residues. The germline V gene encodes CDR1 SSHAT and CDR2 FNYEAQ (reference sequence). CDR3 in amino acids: CASSNWDRLSYEQYF. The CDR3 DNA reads TGTGCTAGCAGCAACTGGGACAGATTATCCTACGAGCAGTACTTC.

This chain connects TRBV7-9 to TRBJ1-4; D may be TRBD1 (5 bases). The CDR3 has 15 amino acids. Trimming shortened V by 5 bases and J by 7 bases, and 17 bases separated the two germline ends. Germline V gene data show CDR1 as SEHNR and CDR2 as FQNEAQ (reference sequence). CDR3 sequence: CASSARTMRSEKLFF. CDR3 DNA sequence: TGTGCCAGCAGCGCCCGGACAATGAGGAGTGAAAAACTGTTTTTT.

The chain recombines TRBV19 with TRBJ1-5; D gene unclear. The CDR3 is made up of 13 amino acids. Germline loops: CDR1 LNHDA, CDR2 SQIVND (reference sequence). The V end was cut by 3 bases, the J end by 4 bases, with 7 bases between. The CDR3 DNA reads TGTGCCAGTAGTATGACGGGAAATCAGCCCCAGCATTTT. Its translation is CASSMTGNQPQHF.

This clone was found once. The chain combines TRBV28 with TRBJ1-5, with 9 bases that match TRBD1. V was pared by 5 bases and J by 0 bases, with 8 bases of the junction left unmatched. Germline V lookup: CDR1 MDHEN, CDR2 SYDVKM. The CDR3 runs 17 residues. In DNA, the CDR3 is TGTGCCAGCAGTCCCATACAGGGGGCAGGTAGCAATCAGCCCCAGCATTTT. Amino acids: CASSPIQGAGSNQPQHF.

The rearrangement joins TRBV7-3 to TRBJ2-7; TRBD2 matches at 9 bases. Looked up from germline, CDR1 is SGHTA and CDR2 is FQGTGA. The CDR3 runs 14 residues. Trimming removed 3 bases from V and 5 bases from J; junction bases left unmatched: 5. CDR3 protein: CASSLSGRTDEQYF. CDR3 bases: TGTGCCAGCAGCTTGAGCGGGAGGACGGACGAGCAGTACTTC.

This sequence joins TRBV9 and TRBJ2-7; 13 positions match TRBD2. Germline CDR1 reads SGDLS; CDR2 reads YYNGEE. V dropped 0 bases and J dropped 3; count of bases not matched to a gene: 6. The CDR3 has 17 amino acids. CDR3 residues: CASSVVRLAGGNYEQYF. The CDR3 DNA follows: TGTGCCAGCAGCGTAGTCCGACTAGCGGGAGGCAACTACGAGCAGTACTTC.

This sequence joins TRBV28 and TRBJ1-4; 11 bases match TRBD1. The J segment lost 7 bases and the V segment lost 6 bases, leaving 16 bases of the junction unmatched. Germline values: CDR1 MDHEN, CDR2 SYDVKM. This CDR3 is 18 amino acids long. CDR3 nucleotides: TGTGCCAGCAGCGAAGGGGACAGGGGGGGAGTGAAGAGTGAAAAACTGTTTTTT. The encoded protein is CASSEGDRGGVKSEKLFF. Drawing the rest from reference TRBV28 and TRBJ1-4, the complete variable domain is DVKVTQSSRYLVKRTGEKVFLECVQDMDHENMFWYRQDPGLGLRLIYFSYDVKMKEKGDIPEGYSVSREKKERFSLILESASTNQTSMYLCASSEGDRGGVKSEKLFFGSGTQLSVL.

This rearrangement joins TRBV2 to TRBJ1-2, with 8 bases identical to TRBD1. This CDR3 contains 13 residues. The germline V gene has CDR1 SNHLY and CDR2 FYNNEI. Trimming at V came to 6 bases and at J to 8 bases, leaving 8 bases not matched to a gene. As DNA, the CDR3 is TGTGCCAGCAGACCCCAGGGGGCGGGCGGCTACACCTTC. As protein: CASRPQGAGGYTF.

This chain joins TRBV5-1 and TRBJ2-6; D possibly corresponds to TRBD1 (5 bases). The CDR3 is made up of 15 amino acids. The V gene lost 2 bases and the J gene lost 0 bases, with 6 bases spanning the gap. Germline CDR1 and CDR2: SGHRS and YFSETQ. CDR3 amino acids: CASSLDSSGANVLTF. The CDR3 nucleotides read TGCGCCAGCAGCTTAGACAGCTCTGGGGCCAACGTCCTGACTTTC.

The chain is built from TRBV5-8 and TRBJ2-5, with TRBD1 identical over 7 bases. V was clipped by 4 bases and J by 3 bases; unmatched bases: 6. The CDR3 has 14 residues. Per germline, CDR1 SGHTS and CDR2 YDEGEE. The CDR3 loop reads CASSHGQGEETQYF. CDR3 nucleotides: TGTGCCAGCAGCCATGGGCAGGGGGAAGAGACCCAGTACTTC.

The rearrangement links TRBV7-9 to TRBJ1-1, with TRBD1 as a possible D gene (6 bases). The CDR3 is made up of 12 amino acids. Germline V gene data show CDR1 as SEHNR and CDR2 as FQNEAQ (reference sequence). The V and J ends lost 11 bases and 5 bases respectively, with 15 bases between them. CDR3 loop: CAGDRLSTEAFF. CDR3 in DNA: TGTGCCGGTGACAGGTTGAGTACTGAAGCTTTCTTT.

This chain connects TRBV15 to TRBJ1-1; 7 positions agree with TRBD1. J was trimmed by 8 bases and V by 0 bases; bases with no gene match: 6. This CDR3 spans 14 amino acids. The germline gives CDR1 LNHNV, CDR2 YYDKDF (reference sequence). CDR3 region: CATSRDHRGPEAFF. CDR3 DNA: TGTGCCACCAGCAGAGATCACAGGGGACCCGAAGCTTTCTTT.

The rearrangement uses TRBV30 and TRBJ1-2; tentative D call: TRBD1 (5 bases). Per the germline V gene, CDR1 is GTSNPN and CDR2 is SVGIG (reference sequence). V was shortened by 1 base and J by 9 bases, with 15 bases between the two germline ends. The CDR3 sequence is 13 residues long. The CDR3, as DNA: TGTGCCTGGAGTGAAGGTGGGGGGTATCGCTACACCTTC. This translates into CAWSEGGGYRYTF. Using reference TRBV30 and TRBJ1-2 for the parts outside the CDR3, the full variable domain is SQTIHQWPATLVQPVGSPLSLECTVEGTSNPNLYWYRQAAGRGLQLLFYSVGIGQISSEVPQNLSASRPQDRQFILSSKKLLLSDSGFYLCAWSEGGGYRYTFGSGTRLTVV.

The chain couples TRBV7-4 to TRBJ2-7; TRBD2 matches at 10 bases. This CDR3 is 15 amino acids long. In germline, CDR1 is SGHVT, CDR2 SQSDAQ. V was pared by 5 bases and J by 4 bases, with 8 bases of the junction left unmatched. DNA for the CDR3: TGTGCCAGCAGCGTATCCGGGACTAGCGCATACGAGCAGTACTTC. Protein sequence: CASSVSGTSAYEQYF.

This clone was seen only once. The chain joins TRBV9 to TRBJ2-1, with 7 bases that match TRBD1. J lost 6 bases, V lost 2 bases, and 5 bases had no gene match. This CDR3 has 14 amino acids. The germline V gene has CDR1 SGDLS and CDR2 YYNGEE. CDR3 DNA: TGTGCCAGCAGCGTGACAGGGCTAGGCAATGAGCAGTTCTTC. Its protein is CASSVTGLGNEQFF.

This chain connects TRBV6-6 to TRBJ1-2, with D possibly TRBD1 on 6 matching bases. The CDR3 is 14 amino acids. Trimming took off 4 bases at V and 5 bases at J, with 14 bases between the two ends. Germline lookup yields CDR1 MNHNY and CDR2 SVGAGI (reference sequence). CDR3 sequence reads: CASSSWTVPYGYTF. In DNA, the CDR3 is TGTGCCAGCAGTTCCTGGACAGTACCTTATGGCTACACCTTC.

This CDR3 is CASSVGDRVITGELFF. CDR3 sequence (DNA): TGTGCCAGCAGCGTAGGGGACAGGGTGATTACCGGGGAGCTGTTTTTT. The rearrangement links TRBV9 to TRBJ2-2; 9 bases line up with TRBD1. CDR1 and CDR2 from the germline V gene are SGDLS and YYNGEE. The length of the CDR3 is 16 residues. V gave up 0 bases and J gave up 5 bases; unmatched junction bases: 5.

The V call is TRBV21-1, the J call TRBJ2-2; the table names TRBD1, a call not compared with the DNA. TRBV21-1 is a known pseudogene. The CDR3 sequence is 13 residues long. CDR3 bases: TGTGCCAGCCCAGGATCGAACACCGGGGAGCTGTTTTTT. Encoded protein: CASPGSNTGELFF.

Written as DNA, the CDR3 is TGCGCCAGCAGCCAACGAACTACAGGGAGCACCGGGGAGCTGTTTTTT. Its protein is CASSQRTTGSTGELFF. The V gene is TRBV4-1, the J gene TRBJ2-2, with D perhaps matching TRBD1 (6 bases). V lost 2 bases and J lost 4, with 14 bases in between. The CDR3 length is 16 residues. CDR1 MGHRA and CDR2 YSYEKL come from the germline V gene.

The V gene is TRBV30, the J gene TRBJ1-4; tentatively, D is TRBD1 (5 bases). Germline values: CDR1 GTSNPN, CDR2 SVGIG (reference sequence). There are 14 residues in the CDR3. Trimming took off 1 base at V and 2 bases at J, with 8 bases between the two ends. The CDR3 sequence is CAWSDRWTNEKLFF. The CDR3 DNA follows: TGTGCCTGGAGTGACAGGTGGACTAATGAAAAACTGTTTTTT. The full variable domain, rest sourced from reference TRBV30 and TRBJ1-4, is SQTIHQWPATLVQPVGSPLSLECTVEGTSNPNLYWYRQAAGRGLQLLFYSVGIGQISSEVPQNLSASRPQDRQFILSSKKLLLSDSGFYLCAWSDRWTNEKLFFGSGTQLSVL.

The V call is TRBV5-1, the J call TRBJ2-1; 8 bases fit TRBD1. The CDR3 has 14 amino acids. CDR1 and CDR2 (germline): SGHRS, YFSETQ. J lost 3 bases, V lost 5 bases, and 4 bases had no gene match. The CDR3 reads CASRDREIYNEQFF. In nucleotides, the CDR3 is TGCGCCAGCAGGGACAGGGAGATCTACAATGAGCAGTTCTTC.

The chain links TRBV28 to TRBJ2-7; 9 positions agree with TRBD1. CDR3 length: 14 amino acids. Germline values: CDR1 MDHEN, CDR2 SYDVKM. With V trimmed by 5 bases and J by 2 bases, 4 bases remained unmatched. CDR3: CASSNDRGAYEQYF. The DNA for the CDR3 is TGTGCCAGCAGTAACGACAGGGGGGCCTACGAGCAGTACTTC.

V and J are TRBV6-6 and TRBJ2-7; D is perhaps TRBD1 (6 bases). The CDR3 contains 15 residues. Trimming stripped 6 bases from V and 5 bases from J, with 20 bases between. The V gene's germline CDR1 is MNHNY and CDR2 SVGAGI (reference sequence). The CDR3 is CASSPAGVLGHEQYF. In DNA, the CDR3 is TGTGCCAGCAGCCCAGCAGGGGTGCTTGGGCACGAGCAGTACTTC.

CDR3 nucleotides: TGTGCCAGCAGCCCAGACACGGTCCCGGCGACCCAGTACTTC. Translating gives CASSPDTVPATQYF. The chain has TRBV7-3 and TRBJ2-5; D gene unclear. The CDR3 has 14 amino acids. V was shortened by 5 bases and J by 7 bases, with 17 bases between the two germline ends. Germline CDR1 and CDR2: SGHTA and FQGTGA.

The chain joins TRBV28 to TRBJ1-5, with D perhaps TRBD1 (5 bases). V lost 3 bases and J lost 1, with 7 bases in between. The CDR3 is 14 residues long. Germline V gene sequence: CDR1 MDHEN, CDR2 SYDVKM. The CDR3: CASSFGGSNQPQHF. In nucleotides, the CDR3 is TGTGCCAGCAGTTTCGGGGGGAGCAATCAGCCCCAGCATTTT.